This T cell receptor (beta chain) stems from a study of control samples from healthy donors and cancer patients. This CDR3 has 14 amino acids. V was clipped by 7 bases and J by 7 bases; unmatched bases: 4. Per the germline V gene, CDR1 is MNHEY and CDR2 is SVGAGI. Measured with immunoSEQ multiplex PCR; TCRdb has only the in-frame clones, and not every one. Of some 70,000 clones listed, approximately 83% were seen once; the top ten hold 15% to 19%. This clone has only one observation. This TCR came from a man aged 60 to 75 in good health. The sample consisted of blood. The gene calls are TRBV6-5 and TRBJ1-6, with TRBD1 matching 10 bases. The CDR3 is CASKGTGDNSPLHF. Written as DNA, the CDR3 is TGTGCCAGCAAGGGGACAGGGGACAATTCACCCCTCCACTTT.